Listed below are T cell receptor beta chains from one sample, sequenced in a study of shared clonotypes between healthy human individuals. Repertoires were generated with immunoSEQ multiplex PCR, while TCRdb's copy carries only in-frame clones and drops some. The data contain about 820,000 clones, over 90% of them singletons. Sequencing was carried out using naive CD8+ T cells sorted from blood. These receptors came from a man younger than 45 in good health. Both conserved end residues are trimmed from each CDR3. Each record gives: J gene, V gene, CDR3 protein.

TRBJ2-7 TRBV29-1 SVEVGTGKPYEQY
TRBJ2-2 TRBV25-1 ASSSVTGTNTGELF
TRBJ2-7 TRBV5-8 ASSLDNTYEQY
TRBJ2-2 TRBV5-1 ASSLPIGTAGLAGTGELF
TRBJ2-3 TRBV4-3 ASSQEVSGSRYTQY
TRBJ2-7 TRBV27 ASKGDSHVTYEQY
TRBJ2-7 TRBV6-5 ASRGQGNEQY
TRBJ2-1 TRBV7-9 ASSLGGSGYSYNEQF
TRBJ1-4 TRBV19 ASSTKRNWDEKLF
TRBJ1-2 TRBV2 ARTSSRDRDYNYGYT
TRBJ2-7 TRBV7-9 ASSLNTGSYSYEQY
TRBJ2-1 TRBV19 ASRRIEGVAVFAESSYNEQF
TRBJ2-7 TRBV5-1 ASICASGDYYEQY
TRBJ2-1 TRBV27 ASSLNGDEQF
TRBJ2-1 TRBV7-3 ASSFGSSGSDEQF
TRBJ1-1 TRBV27 ASTTQPGRTEAF
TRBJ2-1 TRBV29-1 SVEAPPGGSRYNEQF
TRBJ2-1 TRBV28 ASSLNPGTSGRALLHNEQF
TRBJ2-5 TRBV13 ASSLLQETQY
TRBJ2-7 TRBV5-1 ASSLAGTGRYEQY
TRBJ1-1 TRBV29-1 SVPDPTGGAEAF
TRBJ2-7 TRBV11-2 ASSLDLDGQRFAEQY
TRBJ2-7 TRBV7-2 ASSFIMNYEQY
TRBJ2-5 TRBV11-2 ASSEAGRQGEETQY
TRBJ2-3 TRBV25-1 ASSAQGRRVGSTDTQY
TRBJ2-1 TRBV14 ASSPARGGRRGSYNEQF